This TCR beta chain was profiled in a study of cytomegalovirus exposure and HLA in healthy donors. Whole-study results and caveats: Confirmation in vitro established that a few CMV-associated chains were specific for CMV antigens.

Notes on this clone: The antigen is undetermined.

This CDR3 contains 15 residues. In germline, CDR1 is SGHTA, CDR2 FQGNSA. V lost 5 bases, J lost 4 bases, and 14 bases lay in between. PCR used 60 Vbeta primers and 13 Jbeta primers. Profiled with immunoSEQ multiplex PCR; TCRdb holds only in-frame clones, not every one. The sample lists about 150,000 clones, 75% to 85% occurring once. This TCR derives from a woman aged 40 to 50 in good health and CMV-seronegative. Sequenced material: PBMCs. The rearrangement links TRBV7-2 to TRBJ2-2, with D perhaps matching TRBD1 (6 bases). CDR3 residues: CASSRSGRGTGELFF. CDR3 nucleotide sequence: TGTGCCAGCAGCCGTTCGGGCAGGGGCACCGGGGAGCTGTTTTTT.